Below are 9 T cell receptor beta chains sequenced from a single sample in a study of blood T cell repertoires in COVID-19. The data were produced by immunoSEQ multiplex PCR, yet TCRdb's version contains in-frame clones alone and is incomplete. The sample contains some 140,000 clones, 79% of which appear only once. Sequencing was carried out using peripheral blood. The receptors were gathered from a man aged 55 to 70 with acute or convalescent COVID-19.

The chain carries TRBV20-1 and TRBJ1-2; 7 bases map to TRBD1. The CDR3 is 13 residues long. The V gene end was trimmed by 6 bases and the J gene end by 4 bases; junction bases not matched to a gene: 8. Per germline, CDR1 DFQATT and CDR2 SNEGSKA (reference sequence). CDR3 amino acids: CSASLEGAYGYTF. The CDR3 DNA sequence: TGCAGTGCCAGTTTGGAGGGGGCCTATGGCTACACCTTC.

The chain has TRBV5-8 and TRBJ2-7; D might be TRBD1 (6 bases). V was trimmed by 4 bases and J by 2 bases, leaving 13 bases between them. The CDR3 runs 14 residues. Germline assignment: CDR1 SGHTS and CDR2 YDEGEE. The CDR3 DNA sequence: TGTGCCAGCAGCCCCCGGGACAAGGCCTACGAGCAGTACTTC. This encodes CASSPRDKAYEQYF. The variable domain in full, with the rest retrieved from reference TRBV5-8 and TRBJ2-7, is EAGVTQSPTHLIKTRGQQATLRCSPISGHTSVYWYQQALGLGLQFLLWYDEGEERNRGNFPPRFSGRQFPNYSSELNVNALELEDSALYLCASSPRDKAYEQYFGPGTRLTVT.

The CDR3 spells CASSLRREETQYF. CDR3 in DNA: TGTGCCAGCAGTTTAAGGCGGGAAGAGACCCAGTACTTC. The chain links TRBV27 to TRBJ2-5, with D perhaps matching TRBD2 (5 bases). V lost 2 bases and J 3 bases, leaving 7 bases between the germline ends. Germline V lookup: CDR1 MNHEY, CDR2 SMNVEV (reference sequence). The CDR3 runs 13 residues.

This clone appeared a single time. The chain is built from TRBV5-5 and TRBJ1-4, with D uncertain. The germline gives CDR1 SGHKS, CDR2 YYEKEE (reference sequence). The CDR3 runs to 13 residues. The V end was cut by 1 base, the J end by 7 bases, with 8 bases between. The CDR3 sequence is CASSLLVGEKLFF. CDR3 sequence (DNA): TGTGCCAGCAGCTTGCTGGTCGGTGAAAAACTGTTTTTT.

This rearrangement joins TRBV28 to TRBJ2-7; a weak D match, TRBD1 (5 bases). CDR1 is MDHEN and CDR2 is SYDVKM in the germline V gene. Trimming took 8 bases from V and 4 from J, leaving 15 bases between them. The CDR3 runs 13 residues. CDR3 amino acids: CASLSRGEYEQYF. As DNA, the CDR3 is TGTGCCAGCTTATCAAGGGGCGAATACGAGCAGTACTTC.

V and J are TRBV12-3 or TRBV12-4 and TRBJ1-5; TRBD1 is a possible D gene (5 bases). V was clipped by 7 bases and J by 6 bases, with 13 bases between them. This CDR3 has 13 residues. The CDR3 coding sequence is TGTGCCAGCAACCCTGGGGGGGGTCAGCCCCAGCATTTT. It yields the protein CASNPGGGQPQHF.

The rearrangement links TRBV25-1 to TRBJ2-7; 8 bases map to TRBD2. The CDR3 totals 13 residues. V was clipped by 4 bases and J by 4 bases; unmatched bases: 3. Germline V gene lookup returns CDR1 MGHDK and CDR2 SYGVNS. This CDR3 is CASSAGLGYEQYF. CDR3 DNA sequence: TGTGCCAGCAGTGCGGGACTAGGTTACGAGCAGTACTTC.

This clone has a single count. This chain joins TRBV5-1 and TRBJ1-1, with 8 bases that match TRBD1. The CDR3 has 15 residues. The germline CDR1 and CDR2 sequences are SGHRS and YFSETQ. V lost 0 bases to trimming and J lost 2 bases; unmatched junction nucleotides: 3. Here the CDR3 DNA reads TGCGCCAGCAGCTTGGACGGACAGGGCAACACTGAAGCTTTCTTT. Translation gives CASSLDGQGNTEAFF.

This chain connects TRBV6-2 or TRBV6-3 to TRBJ2-1; D is uncertain. The V end lost 4 bases, the J end lost 8 bases, and 9 bases lay between the germline ends. The length of the CDR3 is 12 residues. Germline loops: CDR1 MNHEY, CDR2 SVGEGT. Written as DNA, the CDR3 is TGTGCCAGCAGTTTGCAATACTATGAGCAGTTCTTC. Protein: CASSLQYYEQFF.